A single sample is the source of the 21 T cell receptor beta chains below, sequenced in a study of T cell changes during pregnancy in multiple sclerosis. TCRdb's copy holds only in-frame clones and misses some; the assay was immunoSEQ multiplex PCR. In the table there are about 84,000 clones, about 94% of which are singletons. The material was peripheral blood, obtained in the third trimester of pregnancy. The receptors here all came from a female donor with multiple sclerosis, enrolled in a pregnancy study.

The V and J genes are TRBV4-2 and TRBJ2-7; no clear D. Trimming shortened V by 0 bases and J by 3 bases, and 9 bases separated the two germline ends. The CDR3 loop spans 14 amino acids. Germline CDR1 LGHNA, CDR2 YNFKEQ. The CDR3 loop is CASSQDGLSYEQYF. For the CDR3, the DNA is TGTGCCAGCAGCCAAGATGGGCTGAGCTACGAGCAGTACTTC.

This chain joins TRBV9 and TRBJ2-3; 12 nucleotides line up with TRBD2. Looked up from germline, CDR1 is SGDLS and CDR2 is YYNGEE. After removal of 0 bases from V and 4 bases from J, the junction contained 24 bases not matched to a gene. This CDR3 comprises 23 residues. The CDR3, as DNA: TGTGCCAGCAGCGTAGATCGGGGGCTGGGTCCTGCATCTAGCGGGGGGGTCCCAGATACGCAGTATTTT. Residues: CASSVDRGLGPASSGGVPDTQYF.

CDR3 in DNA: TGTGCCAGCAGTACAGGGAGAGGCTACACCTTC. It specifies CASSTGRGYTF. This chain links TRBV6-1 with TRBJ1-2; TRBD1 might be the D (6 bases). Germline CDR1 and CDR2: MNHNS and SASEGT. The CDR3 contains 11 residues. V was shortened by 5 bases and J by 8 bases, with 9 bases between the two germline ends.

This rearrangement joins TRBV29-1 to TRBJ2-1; D gene unclear. Germline V CDR1 and CDR2: SQVTM, ANQGSEA. The CDR3 length is 11 residues. Trimming cost V 4 bases and J 2 bases, with 3 bases left between them. As DNA, the CDR3 is TGCAGCGTTGGAGCCTACAATGAGCAGTTCTTC. Residues: CSVGAYNEQFF.

As DNA, the CDR3 is TGTGCCAGCAGCAGCCCGGGACAGGGGTTTTGTCAGCCCCAGCATTTT. Its translation is CASSSPGQGFCQPQHF. V is TRBV21-1 and J is TRBJ1-5; TRBD1 reflects the table's D call only, with no check against the DNA. TRBV21-1 is termed a pseudogene. CDR3 length: 16 residues.

This chain links TRBV2 with TRBJ1-1; TRBD1 is a possible D gene (5 bases). Germline loops: CDR1 SNHLY, CDR2 FYNNEI. Trimming cost V 4 bases and J 1 base, with 10 bases left between them. CDR3 size: 14 residues. The CDR3 sequence: CASSGGEKNTEAFF. CDR3 sequence (DNA): TGTGCCAGCAGTGGGGGGGAGAAGAACACTGAAGCTTTCTTT.

A note on this clone: Other DNA variants within this sample encode the same CDR3. The chain employs TRBV10-3 and TRBJ1-2; maybe TRBD1 (5 bases). The CDR3 is 13 amino acids. Trimming took off 0 bases at V and 8 bases at J, with 10 bases between the two ends. CDR1 and CDR2 (germline): ENHRY, SYGVKD. CDR3 sequence: CAISESRGYGYTF. CDR3 DNA: TGTGCCATCAGTGAGTCGCGGGGGTACGGCTACACCTTC.

The rearrangement uses TRBV5-6 and TRBJ1-1; possible D gene TRBD1, 6 bases. V was cut by 2 bases and J by 3 bases, with 17 bases left in between. There are 16 residues in the CDR3. Germline assignment: CDR1 SGHDT and CDR2 YYEEEE. The CDR3 DNA sequence: TGTGCCAGCAGCTTTGGTGCGGGGGCGGGGGACACTGAAGCTTTCTTT. Translated, it gives CASSFGAGAGDTEAFF.

The chain combines TRBV27 with TRBJ1-6, with 8 bases identical to TRBD1. Per the germline V gene, CDR1 is MNHEY and CDR2 is SMNVEV (reference sequence). V lost 4 bases, J lost 10 bases, and 6 bases stayed unmatched. The CDR3 sequence is 14 residues long. This CDR3 reads CASSYGTGSSPLHF. The CDR3 nucleotides are TGTGCCAGCAGTTACGGGACAGGTTCCTCACCCCTCCACTTT.

This chain uses TRBV9 with TRBJ2-5; TRBD2 agrees at 14 bases. The CDR3 runs to 16 residues. V dropped 4 bases and J dropped 5; count of bases not matched to a gene: 7. The germline V gene encodes CDR1 SGDLS and CDR2 YYNGEE. Here the CDR3 DNA reads TGTGCCAGCAGCCCGACTAGCGGGGGGGCCGGTGAGACCCAGTACTTC. As protein: CASSPTSGGAGETQYF.

This clone has just one count. V is TRBV6-6 and J is TRBJ1-1; D unclear. Between the trimmed V and J ends, which lost 6 bases and 0 bases, there was a span of 8 bases. The CDR3 contains 13 residues. Germline CDR1 and CDR2: MNHNY and SVGAGI (reference sequence). Here the CDR3 reads CASRDQLNTEAFF. DNA of the CDR3: TGTGCCAGCAGAGATCAGTTGAACACTGAAGCTTTCTTT.

The chain joins TRBV5-1 to TRBJ1-1, with 7 bases fitting TRBD1. There are 14 residues in the CDR3. The germline V gene encodes CDR1 SGHRS and CDR2 YFSETQ. Trimming removed 3 bases from V and 1 base from J; junction bases left unmatched: 3. The CDR3 DNA reads as TGCGCCAGCAGCTCCCGACAGGGGAACACTGAAGCTTTCTTT. This sequence encodes CASSSRQGNTEAFF.

This chain uses TRBV7-9 with TRBJ2-1; 13 positions agree with TRBD2. The CDR3 totals 17 residues. The J segment lost 4 bases and the V segment lost 1 base, leaving 4 bases of the junction unmatched. Germline CDR1 and CDR2: SEHNR and FQNEAQ (reference sequence). CDR3 loop: CASSLGGLAGRYNEQFF. CDR3 sequence (DNA): TGTGCCAGCAGCTTAGGGGGACTAGCGGGGAGATACAATGAGCAGTTCTTC. The full variable domain, in which reference TRBV7-9 and TRBJ2-1 provide the parts outside the CDR3, is DTGVSQNPRHKITKRGQNVTFRCDPISEHNRLYWYRQTLGQGPEFLTYFQNEAQLEKSRLLSDRFSAERPKGSFSTLEIQRTEQGDSAMYLCASSLGGLAGRYNEQFFGPGTRLTVL.

This chain uses TRBV5-1 with TRBJ2-3, with D possibly TRBD2 on 5 matching bases. The CDR3 length is 15 residues. Trimming removed 1 base from V and 4 bases from J, with 13 bases in between. Germline V gene sequence: CDR1 SGHRS, CDR2 YFSETQ. CDR3 bases: TGCGCCAGCAGCTTGCGGGGAGTTAATCCAGATACGCAGTATTTT. As protein: CASSLRGVNPDTQYF.

This sequence joins TRBV7-8 and TRBJ2-3; 8 bases are shared with TRBD1. The ends lost 3 bases at V and 7 bases at J; junction bases unmatched: 3. Germline V gene lookup returns CDR1 SGHVS and CDR2 FQNEAQ. The CDR3 has 13 residues. CDR3 region: CASSLDREHTQYF. CDR3 bases: TGTGCCAGCAGCTTGGACAGGGAGCATACGCAGTATTTT.

The V call is TRBV9, the J call TRBJ2-7; 8 bases match TRBD1. Trimming took 4 bases from V and 3 from J; bases not matched to a gene: 9. The CDR3 covers 15 residues. Germline loops: CDR1 SGDLS, CDR2 YYNGEE. CDR3 in amino acids: CASSPSGTGNYEQYF. The CDR3 region has the DNA TGTGCCAGCAGCCCATCCGGGACAGGTAACTACGAGCAGTACTTC.

The chain is built from TRBV6-9 and TRBJ1-1; D is uncertain. Germline lookup yields CDR1 MNHGY and CDR2 SVAAGI. This CDR3 has 14 amino acids. V dropped 4 bases and J dropped 4 bases, with 13 bases sitting between them. For the CDR3, the DNA is TGTGCCAGCAGTTGGCTCGGGAACGGCACTGAAGCTTTCTTT. As protein: CASSWLGNGTEAFF.

This clone has only one observation. The gene calls are TRBV6-1 and TRBJ1-2; the D is unclear. The CDR3 contains 14 residues. Germline V gives CDR1 MNHNS, CDR2 SASEGT. The V end was cut by 1 base, the J end by 8 bases, with 14 bases between. The CDR3 sequence: CASSEVLGSGGYTF. The CDR3 nucleotides read TGTGCCAGCAGTGAAGTTTTAGGGAGTGGAGGCTACACCTTC.

The chain recombines TRBV7-9 with TRBJ1-5; 9 bases map to TRBD1. CDR1 is SEHNR and CDR2 is FQNEAQ in the germline V gene (reference sequence). V was clipped by 1 base and J by 0 bases; unmatched bases: 4. The CDR3 is 17 amino acids. CDR3 sequence (DNA): TGTGCCAGCAGCTTAGGGACAGGGGACCATAGCAATCAGCCCCAGCATTTT. Protein sequence: CASSLGTGDHSNQPQHF.

The chain combines TRBV11-2 with TRBJ1-1, with TRBD1 matching over 8 bases. The CDR3 sequence is 13 residues long. Germline V gene data show CDR1 as SGHAT and CDR2 as FQNNGV. J lost 4 bases, V lost 2 bases, and 0 bases had no gene match. CDR3 sequence: CASSLQGATEAFF. The CDR3 coding sequence is TGTGCCAGCAGCTTACAGGGGGCCACTGAAGCTTTCTTT.

This clone appeared a single time. The V gene is TRBV7-2, the J gene TRBJ2-3, with 9 nucleotides matching TRBD1. Germline loops: CDR1 SGHTA, CDR2 FQGNSA. Trimming removed 1 base from V and 6 bases from J; junction bases left unmatched: 2. The CDR3 is made up of 14 amino acids. CDR3 residues: CASSLGTGVDTQYF. DNA for the CDR3: TGTGCCAGCAGCTTAGGGACAGGGGTGGATACGCAGTATTTT.